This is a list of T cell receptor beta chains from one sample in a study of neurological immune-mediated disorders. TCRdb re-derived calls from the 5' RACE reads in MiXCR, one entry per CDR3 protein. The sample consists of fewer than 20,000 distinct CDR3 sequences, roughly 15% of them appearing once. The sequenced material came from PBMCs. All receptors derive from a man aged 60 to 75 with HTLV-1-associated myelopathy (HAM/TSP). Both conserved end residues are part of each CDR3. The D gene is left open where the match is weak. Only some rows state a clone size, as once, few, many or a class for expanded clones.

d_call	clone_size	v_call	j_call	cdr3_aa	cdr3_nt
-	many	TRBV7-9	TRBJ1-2	CASSTNLEAHGYTF	TGTGCCAGCAGCACGAATTTGGAGGCTCATGGCTACACCTTC
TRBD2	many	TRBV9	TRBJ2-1	CASSHKGGGSSYNEQFF	TGTGCCAGCAGCCATAAGGGTGGCGGGAGCTCCTACAATGAGCAGTTCTTC
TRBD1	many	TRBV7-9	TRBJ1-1	CASSPPGTGPNTEAFF	TGTGCCAGCAGCCCCCCCGGGACAGGGCCGAACACTGAAGCTTTCTTT
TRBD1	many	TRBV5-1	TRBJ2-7	CASSSGTGLYEQYF	TGCGCCAGCAGCTCTGGGACAGGGTTGTACGAGCAGTACTTC
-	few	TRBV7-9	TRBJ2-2	CASSEDSNTGELFF	TGTGCCAGCAGCGAAGACTCGAACACCGGGGAGCTGTTTTTT
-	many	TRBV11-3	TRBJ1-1	CASSPGRGGYLDTEAFF	TGTGCCAGCAGCCCGGGGAGGGGAGGGTACCTCGACACTGAAGCTTTCTTT
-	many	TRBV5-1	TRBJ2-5	CASSGGPVSDQETQYF	TGCGCCAGCAGCGGAGGGCCAGTTTCGGACCAAGAGACCCAGTACTTC
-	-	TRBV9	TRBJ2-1	CVSSVVGGPGDNEQFF	TGTGTCAGCAGCGTAGTGGGGGGGCCGGGGGACAATGAGCAGTTCTTC
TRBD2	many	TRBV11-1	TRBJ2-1	CASSLRALRGGSYNEQFF	TGTGCCAGCAGCTTAAGGGCCCTGCGGGGGGGATCCTACAATGAGCAGTTCTTC
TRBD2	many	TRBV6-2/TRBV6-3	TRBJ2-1	CASSYSSGTSGEQFF	TGTGCCAGCAGTTACTCCTCCGGGACTAGCGGTGAGCAGTTCTTC
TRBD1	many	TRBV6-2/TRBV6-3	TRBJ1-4	CASSKPRDRAEEKLFF	TGTGCCAGCAGTAAACCACGGGACAGGGCAGAGGAAAAACTGTTTTTT
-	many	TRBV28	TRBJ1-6	CASSFGAGDNSPLHF	TGTGCCAGCAGTTTCGGCGCAGGGGATAATTCACCCCTCCACTTT
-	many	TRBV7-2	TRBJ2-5	CASSLDSMKETQYF	TGTGCCAGCAGCTTAGACTCCATGAAAGAGACCCAGTACTTC
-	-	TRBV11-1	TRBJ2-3	CASSRAVRGDTQYF	TGTGCCAGCAGTCGGGCGGTTCGAGGGGATACGCAGTATTTT
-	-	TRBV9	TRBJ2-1	CASCLRGVDEQFF	TGTGCCAGCTGCCTACGAGGGGTCGACGAGCAGTTCTTC
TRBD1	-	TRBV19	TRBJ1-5	CASSLSGTGLRNQPQHF	TGTGCCAGTAGTCTTTCCGGGACAGGGTTGCGCAATCAGCCCCAGCATTTT
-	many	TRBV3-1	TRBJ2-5	CASSQDGTPRETQYF	TGTGCCAGCAGCCAAGATGGGACTCCGCGCGAGACCCAGTACTTC
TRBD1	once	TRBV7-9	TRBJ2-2	CASSFNRGATWELYF	TGTGCCAGCAGCTTTAACAGGGGTGCCACCTGGGAGCTGTATTTT
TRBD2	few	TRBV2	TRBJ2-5	CASSEIGGGQETQYF	TGTGCCAGCAGTGAAATCGGCGGGGGGCAAGAGACCCAGTACTTC
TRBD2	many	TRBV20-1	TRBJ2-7	CSARSGRGEQYF	TGCAGTGCTAGGAGCGGGAGGGGCGAGCAGTACTTC
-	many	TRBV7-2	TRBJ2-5	CASSWRGSTVQETQYF	TGTGCCAGCAGCTGGAGGGGGTCGACAGTACAAGAGACCCAGTACTTC
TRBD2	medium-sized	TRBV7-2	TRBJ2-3	CASSPGLKWKYF	TGTGCCAGCAGCCCGGGACTAAAGTGGAAGTATTTT
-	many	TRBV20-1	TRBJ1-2	CSAEGAAKSNYGYTF	TGCAGTGCCGAAGGGGCAGCAAAGTCTAACTATGGCTACACCTTC
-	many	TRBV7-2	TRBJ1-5	CASSSAGFGNQPQHF	TGTGCCAGCAGCTCCGCAGGGTTTGGCAATCAGCCCCAGCATTTT
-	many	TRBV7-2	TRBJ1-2	CASSVDLANYGYTF	TGTGCCAGCAGCGTAGACCTCGCTAACTATGGCTACACCTTC
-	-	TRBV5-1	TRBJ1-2	CASSLEEGHGYIF	TGCGCCAGCAGCTTGGAAGAAGGGCATGGCTACATCTTC
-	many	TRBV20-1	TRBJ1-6	CSARGGGLDWNSPLHF	TGCAGTGCACGGGGCGGGGGGCTTGATTGGAATTCACCCCTCCACTTT
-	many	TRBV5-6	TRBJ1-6	CASSLSGVGVHSPLHF	TGTGCCAGCAGCTTAAGTGGCGTGGGGGTTCATTCACCCCTCCACTTT
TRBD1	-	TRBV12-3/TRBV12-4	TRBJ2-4	CASSFLGQGGDIQYF	TGTGCCAGCAGTTTCCTGGGACAGGGTGGGGACATTCAGTACTTC
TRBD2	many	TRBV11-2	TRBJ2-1	CASSLQSGGLVNEQFF	TGTGCCAGCAGCTTACAATCTGGCGGACTAGTAAATGAGCAGTTCTTC
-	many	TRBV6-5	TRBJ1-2	CASSSPGMAYGYTF	TGTGCCAGCAGTTCGCCAGGGATGGCCTATGGCTACACCTTC
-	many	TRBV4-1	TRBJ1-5	CASSQQMTGNQPQHF	TGCGCCAGCAGCCAACAAATGACAGGCAATCAGCCCCAGCATTTT
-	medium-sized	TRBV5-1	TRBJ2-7	CASSLEGRYEQYF	TGCGCCAGCAGCTTGGAGGGGCGCTACGAGCAGTACTTC